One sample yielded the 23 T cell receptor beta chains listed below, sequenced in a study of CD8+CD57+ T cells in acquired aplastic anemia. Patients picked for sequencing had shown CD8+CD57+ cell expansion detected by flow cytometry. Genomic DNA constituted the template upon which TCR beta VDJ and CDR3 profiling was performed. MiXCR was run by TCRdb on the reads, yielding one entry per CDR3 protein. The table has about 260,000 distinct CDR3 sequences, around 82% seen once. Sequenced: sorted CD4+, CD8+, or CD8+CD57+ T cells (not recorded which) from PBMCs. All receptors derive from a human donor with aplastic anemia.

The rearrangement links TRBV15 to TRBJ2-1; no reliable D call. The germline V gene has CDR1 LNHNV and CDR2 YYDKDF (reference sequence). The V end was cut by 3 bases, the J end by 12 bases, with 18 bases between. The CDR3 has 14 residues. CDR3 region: CATSRGSAYEAQFF. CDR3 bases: TGTGCCACCAGCAGGGGCTCCGCCTACGAGGCGCAGTTCTTC.

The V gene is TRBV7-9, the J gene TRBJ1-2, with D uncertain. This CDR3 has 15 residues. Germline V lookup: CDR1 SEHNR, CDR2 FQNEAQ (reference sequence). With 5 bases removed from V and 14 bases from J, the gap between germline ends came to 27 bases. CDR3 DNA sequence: TGTGCCAGCAGCCATCCGATGACTAGCGAGAGGGATGAGACCTTC. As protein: CASSHPMTSERDETF.

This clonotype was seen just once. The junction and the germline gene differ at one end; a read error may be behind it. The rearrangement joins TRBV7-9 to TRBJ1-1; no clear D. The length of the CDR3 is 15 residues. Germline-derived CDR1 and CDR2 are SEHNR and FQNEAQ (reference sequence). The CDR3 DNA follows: TGTGCCAGCAGCTTAGCTGTGAGCGAGAACACTGACGCTTTCTTT. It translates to CASSLAVSENTDAFF.

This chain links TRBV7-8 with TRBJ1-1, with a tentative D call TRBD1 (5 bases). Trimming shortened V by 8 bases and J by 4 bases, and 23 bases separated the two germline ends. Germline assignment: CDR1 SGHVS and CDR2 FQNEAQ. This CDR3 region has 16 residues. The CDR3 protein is CASGGTPVVLTTEAFF. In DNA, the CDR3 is TGTGCCAGCGGCGGGACTCCAGTCGTCTTGACCACTGAAGCTTTCTTT.

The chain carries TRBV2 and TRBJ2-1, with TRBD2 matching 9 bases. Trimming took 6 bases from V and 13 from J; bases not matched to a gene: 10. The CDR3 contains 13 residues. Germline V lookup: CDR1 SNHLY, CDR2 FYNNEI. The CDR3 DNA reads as TGTGCCAGCAGACAGGGGCTAGCGGGAAGTCAGTTCTTC. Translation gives CASRQGLAGSQFF.

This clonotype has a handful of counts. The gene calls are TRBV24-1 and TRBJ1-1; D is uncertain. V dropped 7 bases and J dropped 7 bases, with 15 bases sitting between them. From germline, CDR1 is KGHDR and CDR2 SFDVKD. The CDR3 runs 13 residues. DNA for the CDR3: TGTGCCACCAGGAATAGTAGAGCTAATGAAGCTTTCTTT. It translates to CATRNSRANEAFF.

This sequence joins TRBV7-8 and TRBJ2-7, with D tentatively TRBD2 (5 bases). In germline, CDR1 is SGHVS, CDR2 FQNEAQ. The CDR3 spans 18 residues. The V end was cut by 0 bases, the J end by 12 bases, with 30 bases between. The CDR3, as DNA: TGTGCCAGCAGCTTAGCGGGAGATCCGAATACGCTTTATTACGGGCCGTACGTC. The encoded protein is CASSLAGDPNTLYYGPYV.

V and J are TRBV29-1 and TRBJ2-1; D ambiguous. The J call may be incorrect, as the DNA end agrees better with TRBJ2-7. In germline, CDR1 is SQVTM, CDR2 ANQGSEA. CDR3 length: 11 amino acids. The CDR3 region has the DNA TGCAGCGGAAACGGTCACGACGAGCAGTACTTC. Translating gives CSGNGHDEQYF.

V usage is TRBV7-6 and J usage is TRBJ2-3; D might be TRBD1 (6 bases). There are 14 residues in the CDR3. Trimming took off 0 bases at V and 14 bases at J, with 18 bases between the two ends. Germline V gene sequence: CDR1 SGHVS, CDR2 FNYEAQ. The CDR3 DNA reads TGTGCCAGCAGCTTAGCCCACGGGACAAAAACGACGTATTTT. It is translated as CASSLAHGTKTTYF.

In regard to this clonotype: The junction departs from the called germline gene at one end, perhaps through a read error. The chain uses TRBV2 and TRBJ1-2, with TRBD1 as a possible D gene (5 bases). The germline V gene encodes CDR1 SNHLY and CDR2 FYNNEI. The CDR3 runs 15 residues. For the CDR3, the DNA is TGTGCCAGCAGCGAGGCAGGGAGCCCTGAGCAGGGCTACGCCTTC. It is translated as CASSEAGSPEQGYAF.

This CDR3 is CASSPGQGSTTNEAFF. The DNA for the CDR3 is TGTGCCAGCTCCCCGGGTCAGGGTTCAACCACCAATGAAGCTTTCTTT. The chain employs TRBV11-2 and TRBJ1-1; possible D gene TRBD1, 5 bases. Looked up from germline, CDR1 is SGHAT and CDR2 is FQNNGV. This CDR3 is built from 16 residues. Trimming shortened V by 8 bases and J by 7 bases, and 26 bases separated the two germline ends. The full variable domain, with the rest looked up from reference TRBV11-2 and TRBJ1-1, is EAGVAQSPRYKIIEKRQSVAFWCNPISGHATLYWYQQILGQGPKLLIQFQNNGVVDDSQLPKDRFSAERLKGVDSTLKIQPAKLEDSAVYLCASSPGQGSTTNEAFFGQGTRLTVV.

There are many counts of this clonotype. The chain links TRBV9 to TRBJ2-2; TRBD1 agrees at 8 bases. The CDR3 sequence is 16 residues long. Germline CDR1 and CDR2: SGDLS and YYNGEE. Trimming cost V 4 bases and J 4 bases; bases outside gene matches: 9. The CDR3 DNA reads TGTGCCAGCAGCCCCCGGACAGGGACGGGCACCGGGGAGCTGTTTTTT. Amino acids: CASSPRTGTGTGELFF.

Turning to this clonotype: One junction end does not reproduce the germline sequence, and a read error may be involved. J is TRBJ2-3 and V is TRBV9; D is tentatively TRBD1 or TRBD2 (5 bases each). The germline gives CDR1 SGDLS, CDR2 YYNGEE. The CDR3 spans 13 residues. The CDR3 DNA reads TGTGCCAGCGGAGACGCTGGGACCATTACGTACTACTTT. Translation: CASGDAGTITYYF. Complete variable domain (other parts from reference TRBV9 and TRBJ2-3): DSGVTQTPKHLITATGQRVTLRCSPRSGDLSVYWYQQSLDQGLQFLIQYYNGEERAKGNILERFSAQQFPDLHSELNLSSLELGDSALYFCASGDAGTITYYFGPGTRLTVL.

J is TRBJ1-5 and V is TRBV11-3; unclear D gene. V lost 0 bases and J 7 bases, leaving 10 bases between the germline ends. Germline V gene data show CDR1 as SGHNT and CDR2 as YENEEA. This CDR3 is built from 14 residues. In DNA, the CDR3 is TGTGCCAGCAGCTTAGACCTGACAATCCAGCCCCAGCATTTT. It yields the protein CASSLDLTIQPQHF. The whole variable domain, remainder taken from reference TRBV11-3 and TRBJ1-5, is EAGVVQSPRYKIIEKKQPVAFWCNPISGHNTLYWYLQNLGQGPELLIRYENEEAVDDSQLPKDRFSAERLKGVDSTLKIQPAELGDSAVYLCASSLDLTIQPQHFGDGTRLSIL.

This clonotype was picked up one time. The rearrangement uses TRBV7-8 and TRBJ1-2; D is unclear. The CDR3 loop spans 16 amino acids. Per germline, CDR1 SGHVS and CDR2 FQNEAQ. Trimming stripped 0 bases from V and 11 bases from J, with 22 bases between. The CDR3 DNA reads TGTGCCAGCAGCTTAGCGGGAGGTCGCGACACGCATGATTACACCTTC. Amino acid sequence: CASSLAGGRDTHDYTF.

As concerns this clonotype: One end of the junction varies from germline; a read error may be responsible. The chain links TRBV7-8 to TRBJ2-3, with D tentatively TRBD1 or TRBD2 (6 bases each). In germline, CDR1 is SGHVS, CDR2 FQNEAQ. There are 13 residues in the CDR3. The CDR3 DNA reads TGTGCCAGCAGCTACGGGGGCGGTCCCAATCCGCAGTTT. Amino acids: CASSYGGGPNPQF. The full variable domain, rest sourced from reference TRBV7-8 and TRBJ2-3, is GAGVSQSPRYKVAKRGQDVALRCDPISGHVSLFWYQQALGQGPEFLTYFQNEAQLDKSGLPSDRFFAERPEGSVSTLKIQRTQQEDSAVYLCASSYGGGPNPQFGPGTRLTVL.

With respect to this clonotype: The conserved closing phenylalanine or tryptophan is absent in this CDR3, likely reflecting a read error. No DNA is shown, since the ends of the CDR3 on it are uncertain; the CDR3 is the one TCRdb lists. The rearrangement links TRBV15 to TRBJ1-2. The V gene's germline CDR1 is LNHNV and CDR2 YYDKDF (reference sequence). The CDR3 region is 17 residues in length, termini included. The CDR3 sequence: CATSRDDSGAVEQYFGP.

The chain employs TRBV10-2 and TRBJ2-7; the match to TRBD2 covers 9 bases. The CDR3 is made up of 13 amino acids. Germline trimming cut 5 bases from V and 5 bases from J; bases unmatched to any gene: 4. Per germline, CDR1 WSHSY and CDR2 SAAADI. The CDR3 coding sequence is TGCGCCAGCAGTCAGGGACTAGCTAACGAGCAGTACTTC. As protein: CASSQGLANEQYF.

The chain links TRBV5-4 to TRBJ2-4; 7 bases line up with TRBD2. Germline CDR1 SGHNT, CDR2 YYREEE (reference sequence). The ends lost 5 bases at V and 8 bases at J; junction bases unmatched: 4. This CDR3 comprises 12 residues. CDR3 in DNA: TGTGCCAGCAGAGTTACTAGCGACATTCAGTACTTC. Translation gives CASRVTSDIQYF.

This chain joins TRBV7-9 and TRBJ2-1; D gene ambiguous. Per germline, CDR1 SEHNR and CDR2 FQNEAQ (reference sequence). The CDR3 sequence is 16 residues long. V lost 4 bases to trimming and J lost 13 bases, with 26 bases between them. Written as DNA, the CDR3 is TGTGCCAGCAGCTCCCCAGATACGCAGTATCTTGGCCCACAGTTCTTC. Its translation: CASSSPDTQYLGPQFF.

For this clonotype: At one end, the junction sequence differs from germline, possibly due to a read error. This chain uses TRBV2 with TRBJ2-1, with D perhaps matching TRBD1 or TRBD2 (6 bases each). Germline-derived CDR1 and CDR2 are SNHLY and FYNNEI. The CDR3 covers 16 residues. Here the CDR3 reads CASRDGGGNGQDFGSF. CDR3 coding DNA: TGTGCCAGCAGGGACGGGGGCGGAAACGGGCAGGATTTTGGCTCCTTC. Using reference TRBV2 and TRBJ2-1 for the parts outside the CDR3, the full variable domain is EPEVTQTPSHQVTQMGQEVILRCVPISNHLYFYWYRQILGQKVEFLVSFYNNEISEKSEIFDDQFSVERPDGSNFTLKIRSTKLEDSAMYFCASRDGGGNGQDFGSFGPGTRLTVL.

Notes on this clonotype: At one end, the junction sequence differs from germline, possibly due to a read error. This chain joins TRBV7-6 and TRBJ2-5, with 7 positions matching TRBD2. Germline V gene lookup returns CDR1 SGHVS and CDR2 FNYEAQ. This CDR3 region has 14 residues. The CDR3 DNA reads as TGTGCCAGCAGCTTAGCCAGCGGGAAAAAAGACCCCCAGTTC. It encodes CASSLASGKKDPQF.

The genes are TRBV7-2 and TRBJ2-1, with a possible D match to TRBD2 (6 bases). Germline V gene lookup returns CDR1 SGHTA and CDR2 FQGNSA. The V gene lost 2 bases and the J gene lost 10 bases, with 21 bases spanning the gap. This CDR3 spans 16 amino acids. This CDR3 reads CASSLQGGGDTQEQFF. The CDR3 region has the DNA TGTGCCAGCAGCTTACAGGGAGGCGGGGATACGCAGGAGCAGTTCTTC. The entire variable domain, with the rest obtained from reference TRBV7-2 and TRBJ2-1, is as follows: GAGVSQSPSNKVTEKGKDVELRCDPISGHTALYWYRQSLGQGLEFLIYFQGNSAPDKSGLPSDRFSAERTGGSVSTLTIQRTQQEDSAVYLCASSLQGGGDTQEQFFGPGTRLTVL.